Below, 21 T cell receptor beta chains from the same sample are listed, as sequenced in a study of blood T cell repertoires in COVID-19. TCRdb's copy holds only in-frame clones and misses some; the assay was immunoSEQ multiplex PCR. The profile shows about 94,000 clones, around 81% of them singletons. Input material: peripheral blood. The origin of the receptors is a man aged 55 to 69 with acute or convalescent COVID-19.

The V call is TRBV9, the J call TRBJ2-7, with 12 bases fitting TRBD1. The CDR3 loop spans 15 amino acids. After removal of 3 bases from V and 7 bases from J, the junction contained 8 bases not matched to a gene. Germline V lookup: CDR1 SGDLS, CDR2 YYNGEE. DNA for the CDR3: TGTGCCAGCAGCGCCGAGGGACAGGGGGCGCGGGAGCAGTACTTC. This sequence encodes CASSAEGQGAREQYF. Full variable domain (rest looked up from reference TRBV9 and TRBJ2-7): DSGVTQTPKHLITATGQRVTLRCSPRSGDLSVYWYQQSLDQGLQFLIQYYNGEERAKGNILERFSAQQFPDLHSELNLSSLELGDSALYFCASSAEGQGAREQYFGPGTRLTVT.

This chain uses TRBV9 with TRBJ1-6; 7 bases map to TRBD1. With V trimmed by 2 bases and J by 7 bases, 6 bases remained unmatched. The CDR3 has 15 residues. Germline assignment: CDR1 SGDLS and CDR2 YYNGEE. The CDR3 coding sequence is TGTGCCAGCAGCGTCAGCCAGGGGGGAAATTCACCCCTCCACTTT. Amino acids: CASSVSQGGNSPLHF.

The rearrangement joins TRBV3-1 (or the pseudogene TRBV3-2) to TRBJ1-2; D gene uncertain. Germline V gene sequence: CDR1 LGHDT, CDR2 YNNKEL (reference sequence). The CDR3 loop spans 15 amino acids. V dropped 0 bases and J dropped 2 bases, with 10 bases sitting between them. The CDR3, as DNA: TGTGCCAGCAGCCAAGATCTGACTTCCAACTATGGCTACACCTTC. Translation: CASSQDLTSNYGYTF.

The chain employs TRBV5-1 and TRBJ2-3; the match to TRBD2 covers 9 bases. V trimming: 8 bases; J trimming: 7 bases; junction bases outside the gene matches: 14. This CDR3 is built from 15 residues. Germline-derived CDR1 and CDR2 are SGHRS and YFSETQ. CDR3 in DNA: TGCGCCAGTAGCGGACAGGCGGCGGGAGGGAATACGCAGTATTTT. This encodes CASSGQAAGGNTQYF.

This chain uses TRBV5-4 with TRBJ1-2; 9 nucleotides agree with TRBD1. This CDR3 is built from 14 residues. Trimming at V came to 1 base and at J to 5 bases, leaving 3 bases not matched to a gene. The germline CDR1 and CDR2 sequences are SGHNT and YYREEE (reference sequence). This CDR3 reads CASSLRDRAYGYTF. CDR3 DNA: TGTGCCAGCAGCTTGAGGGACAGGGCATATGGCTACACCTTC.

V gene TRBV11-2 combines with J gene TRBJ1-6; a weak D match, TRBD1 (5 bases). This CDR3 region has 15 residues. CDR1 is SGHAT and CDR2 is FQNNGV in the germline V gene. Trimming cost V 1 base and J 6 bases, with 10 bases left between them. The CDR3 sequence is CASSLGTLSNSPLHF. The CDR3 DNA reads TGTGCCAGCAGCTTAGGGACACTGAGTAATTCACCCCTCCACTTT. The complete variable domain, with remaining parts taken from reference TRBV11-2 and TRBJ1-6, reads EAGVAQSPRYKIIEKRQSVAFWCNPISGHATLYWYQQILGQGPKLLIQFQNNGVVDDSQLPKDRFSAERLKGVDSTLKIQPAKLEDSAVYLCASSLGTLSNSPLHFGNGTRLTVT.

The genes are TRBV24-1 and TRBJ1-2; D might be TRBD1 (5 bases). This CDR3 is 15 amino acids long. Per germline, CDR1 KGHDR and CDR2 SFDVKD. Trimming removed 2 bases from V and 7 bases from J, with 16 bases in between. Written as DNA, the CDR3 is TGTGCCACCAGTGATTCGGCGGGGGAGCGGGGTGGCTACACCTTC. This codes for CATSDSAGERGGYTF.

The V call is TRBV19, the J call TRBJ1-2, with a possible D match to TRBD1 (6 bases). The CDR3 is made up of 15 amino acids. V lost 3 bases to trimming and J lost 1 base, with 12 bases between them. Germline loops: CDR1 LNHDA, CDR2 SQIVND (reference sequence). The CDR3 here is CASSIGTGFNYGYTF. In DNA form, the CDR3 reads TGTGCCAGTAGTATTGGAACAGGGTTTAACTATGGCTACACCTTC.

This clone was detected a few times. The genes are TRBV9 and TRBJ1-2; 8 bases align to TRBD1. The V gene's germline CDR1 is SGDLS and CDR2 YYNGEE. The CDR3 spans 11 residues. Germline trimming cut 3 bases from V and 12 bases from J; bases unmatched to any gene: 4. The CDR3 DNA reads TGTGCCAGCAGCGGGGGACAGGCCCACACCTTC. Translation: CASSGGQAHTF.

The chain employs TRBV7-3 and TRBJ1-1; possibly TRBD1 for D (6 bases). The CDR3 is made up of 14 amino acids. Germline V lookup: CDR1 SGHTA, CDR2 FQGTGA. V was pared by 1 base and J by 4 bases, with 10 bases between. The CDR3 here is CASSLRGRSTEAFF. The CDR3 DNA sequence: TGTGCCAGCAGCTTAAGGGGGCGTAGCACTGAAGCTTTCTTT. Combining the CDR3 with reference TRBV7-3 and TRBJ1-1 gives the whole variable domain GAGVSQTPSNKVTEKGKYVELRCDPISGHTALYWYRQSLGQGPEFLIYFQGTGAADDSGLPNDRFFAVRPEGSVSTLKIQRTERGDSAVYLCASSLRGRSTEAFFGQGTRLTVV.

CDR3 protein: CASSLDSFTYGYTF. The CDR3, as DNA: TGTGCCAGCAGCTTAGACAGTTTCACCTATGGCTACACCTTC. This rearrangement joins TRBV7-2 to TRBJ1-2; D not certain. The ends were cut back, 1 base at V and 4 bases at J, with 10 bases in the middle. Germline V gene data show CDR1 as SGHTA and CDR2 as FQGNSA. CDR3 size: 14 residues.

Only a few counts were recorded for this clone. The rearrangement uses TRBV5-1 and TRBJ1-4; 7 bases map to TRBD1. The junction had 8 bases not matched to a gene; V was cut back by 2 bases and J by 7 bases. The CDR3 is 15 amino acids. Germline assignment: CDR1 SGHRS and CDR2 YFSETQ. CDR3 bases: TGCGCCAGCAGCTTCGGACAGGTTGATAGTGAAAAACTGTTTTTT. Its protein product is CASSFGQVDSEKLFF.

This clone came up once. This chain links TRBV6-5 with TRBJ1-4; D call uncertain. Germline V lookup: CDR1 MNHEY, CDR2 SVGAGI. V was trimmed by 5 bases and J by 8 bases, leaving 15 bases between them. The CDR3 totals 14 residues. The CDR3 protein is CASSPTRLSEKLFF. The CDR3 DNA reads as TGTGCCAGCAGTCCTACAAGACTGAGCGAAAAACTGTTTTTT.

This chain joins TRBV27 and TRBJ2-1; 13 bases map to TRBD2. Trimming took 2 bases from V and 10 from J; bases not matched to a gene: 5. The CDR3 runs to 15 residues. The germline V gene encodes CDR1 MNHEY and CDR2 SMNVEV (reference sequence). The CDR3 sequence: CASSLGTSGDGEQFF. CDR3 DNA sequence: TGTGCCAGCAGTTTAGGGACTAGCGGGGATGGGGAGCAGTTCTTC.

The CDR3 protein is CASSTQGPEQFF. As DNA, the CDR3 is TGTGCCAGCAGCACACAGGGACCTGAGCAGTTCTTC. The chain employs TRBV6-5 and TRBJ2-1; TRBD1 might be the D (6 bases). There are 12 residues in the CDR3. Germline V gene sequence: CDR1 MNHEY, CDR2 SVGAGI. Trimming removed 6 bases from V and 9 bases from J, with 12 bases in between.

This clone has just one count. The genes are TRBV19 and TRBJ2-2; possible D gene TRBD2, 5 bases. V gave up 5 bases and J gave up 2 bases, with 9 bases separating them. CDR1 LNHDA and CDR2 SQIVND come from the germline V gene (reference sequence). The CDR3 runs 14 residues. The CDR3 bases are TGTGCCAGTAGTTATAGCGAAAACACCGGGGAGCTGTTTTTT. Translated: CASSYSENTGELFF.

The CDR3 DNA reads as TGTGCCTGGAGTGCCCCCGGGACAGAGAGCTCCTACGAGCAGTACTTC. Protein: CAWSAPGTESSYEQYF. The rearrangement links TRBV30 to TRBJ2-7, with 7 bases that match TRBD1. The CDR3 has 16 amino acids. The V gene's germline CDR1 is GTSNPN and CDR2 SVGIG (reference sequence). The ends lost 1 base at V and 0 bases at J; junction bases unmatched: 9.

The gene calls are TRBV7-9 and TRBJ2-1, with 7 nucleotides matching TRBD1. In germline, CDR1 is SEHNR, CDR2 FQNEAQ (reference sequence). Losses at the gene ends were 7 bases for V and 4 bases for J; bases not matched to a gene: 16. The CDR3 runs 17 residues. The CDR3: CASTLISRDRAYNEQFF. The DNA of the CDR3 is TGTGCCAGCACTTTGATTTCCCGGGACAGAGCGTACAATGAGCAGTTCTTC.

This clone has only one observation. Sequence at one end of the junction differs from germline and may be a read error. The CDR3 loop reads CASIYRGGNGNQPQHF. CDR3 nucleotide sequence: TGTGCCAGCATTTACAGGGGTGGTAACGGCAATCAGCCCCAGCATTTT. The genes are TRBV6-5 and TRBJ1-5, with 7 bases aligning to TRBD1. CDR3 length: 16 amino acids. Per germline, CDR1 MNHEY and CDR2 SVGAGI.

This chain links TRBV7-8 with TRBJ1-5; D ambiguous. The CDR3 length is 19 residues. CDR1 is SGHVS and CDR2 is FQNEAQ in the germline V gene. Trimming shortened V by 5 bases and J by 2 bases, and 25 bases separated the two germline ends. CDR3 sequence (DNA): TGTGCCAGCAGCCCCTCCTTCGGAGCTCAAGCCGGGGGCAATCAGCCCCAGCATTTT. Its translation is CASSPSFGAQAGGNQPQHF.

This rearrangement joins TRBV18 to TRBJ1-1; D is ambiguous. Looked up from germline, CDR1 is KGHSH and CDR2 is LQKENI. The CDR3 extends over 17 amino acids. V lost 3 bases, J lost 0 bases, and 17 bases lay in between. CDR3 protein: CASSPFDIFVVNTEAFF. The CDR3 DNA reads TGTGCCAGCTCACCGTTCGACATTTTCGTCGTGAACACTGAAGCTTTCTTT.